This T cell receptor (beta chain) was documented in a study of T cell responses to AZD1222 COVID-19 vaccine. The CDR3 runs 14 residues. Germline V CDR1 and CDR2: SGHNT, YENEEA. The V gene lost 0 bases and the J gene lost 4 bases, with 7 bases spanning the gap. Notes on the study in general: Among vaccine-associated CD4 TCRs, coverage spanned spike, with dominance at 160-218 and 743-854.

Assay used: immunoSEQ multiplex PCR; TCRdb lists only in-frame clones, some missing. Of just over 70,000 clones detected, roughly 85% appear once; the ten largest clones hold around 21%. As to this clone: The antigen remains unidentified.

The starting material was peripheral blood, obtained on day 0 of AZD1222 vaccination. This chain uses TRBV11-3 with TRBJ2-1; D uncertain. This sequence originates from an adult in good health. The CDR3 DNA follows: TGTGCCAGCAGCTTAGAAGGATCATACAATGAGCAGTTCTTC. It yields the protein CASSLEGSYNEQFF.